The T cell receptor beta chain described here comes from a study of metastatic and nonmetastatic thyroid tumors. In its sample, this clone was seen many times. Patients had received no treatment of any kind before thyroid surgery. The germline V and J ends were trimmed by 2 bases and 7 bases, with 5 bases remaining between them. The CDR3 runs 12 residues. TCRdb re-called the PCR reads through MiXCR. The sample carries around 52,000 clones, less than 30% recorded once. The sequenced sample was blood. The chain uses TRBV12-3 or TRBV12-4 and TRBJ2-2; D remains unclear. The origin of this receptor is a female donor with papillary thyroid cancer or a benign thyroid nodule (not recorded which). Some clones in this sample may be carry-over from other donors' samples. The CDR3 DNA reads TGTGCCAGCAGTTTAATCTACGGGGAGCTGTTTTTT. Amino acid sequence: CASSLIYGELFF.